Presented here are 21 T cell receptor beta chains from one specimen sequenced in a study of radiation and T cells in renal cell carcinoma. Time point denoted: blood 2 weeks post-SBRT. As to treatment: 15 Gy SBRT to primary tumor, nephrectomy 4 weeks later. The data were produced by immunoSEQ multiplex PCR, yet TCRdb's version contains in-frame clones alone and is incomplete. The sample consists of about 120,000 clones, roughly four fifths of them appearing once. The specimen comprised blood, sampled from a patient whose treatment included radiotherapy and nephrectomy. The receptors were sampled from a woman aged 55 to 70 with renal cell carcinoma.

V is TRBV28 and J is TRBJ1-1, with TRBD1 identical over 11 bases. Germline CDR1 is MDHEN and CDR2 is SYDVKM. This CDR3 has 18 amino acids. V shed 4 bases and J 4 bases; nucleotides not matched to a gene: 14. CDR3 sequence (DNA): TGTGCCAGCAGTTCCCCGGGACAGGGGGTTCTCGGCGGCACTGAAGCTTTCTTT. This sequence encodes CASSSPGQGVLGGTEAFF.

This clone came up once. The chain links TRBV5-1 to TRBJ2-7, with TRBD1 as a possible D gene (6 bases). CDR1 SGHRS and CDR2 YFSETQ come from the germline V gene. The CDR3 totals 14 residues. Trimming removed 0 bases from V and 0 bases from J, with 7 bases in between. The CDR3 here is CASSLGDISYEQYF. DNA for the CDR3: TGCGCCAGCAGCTTGGGGGACATCTCCTACGAGCAGTACTTC.

This chain uses TRBV6-5 with TRBJ1-2; a possible D gene is TRBD1 (6 bases). The CDR3 is 13 amino acids. V dropped 5 bases and J dropped 8 bases, with 15 bases sitting between them. Germline V gene sequence: CDR1 MNHEY, CDR2 SVGAGI. The CDR3 reads CASSEGQSAGYTF. The CDR3 nucleotides are TGTGCCAGCAGTGAAGGACAGTCGGCCGGCTACACCTTC.

The gene calls are TRBV11-3 and TRBJ2-1; 15 nucleotides align to TRBD2. Germline CDR1 and CDR2: SGHNT and YENEEA. CDR3 length: 17 amino acids. With 4 bases clipped from V and 1 base from J, the junction kept 2 bases outside the gene matches. CDR3 DNA sequence: TGTGCCAGCAGCTCAGGACTAGCGGGGGGGTCCTACAATGAGCAGTTCTTC. This sequence encodes CASSSGLAGGSYNEQFF.

This clone appeared once. This chain links TRBV11-2 with TRBJ2-7, with 10 positions matching TRBD1. The germline gives CDR1 SGHAT, CDR2 FQNNGV. The CDR3 loop spans 15 amino acids. V shed 5 bases, J shed 6 bases, and the junction held 10 bases outside the gene matches. The CDR3 bases are TGTGCCAGCAGCCGGACGGACAGGGGGTTGAGCGAGCAGTACTTC. Protein sequence: CASSRTDRGLSEQYF.

This chain joins TRBV5-1 and TRBJ1-4; the D gene is possibly TRBD1 (6 bases). V shed 0 bases and J shed 8 bases, with 17 bases lying between them. The CDR3 has 16 residues. Germline CDR1 and CDR2: SGHRS and YFSETQ. The CDR3: CASSLARPGVGEKLFF. DNA for the CDR3: TGCGCCAGCAGCTTGGCAAGGCCAGGGGTAGGAGAAAAACTGTTTTTT.

The gene calls are TRBV7-9 and TRBJ1-2; D is undetermined. CDR1 is SEHNR, CDR2 FQNEAQ, per germline (reference sequence). V dropped 4 bases and J dropped 6 bases, with 12 bases sitting between them. The CDR3 covers 13 residues. CDR3 nucleotide sequence: TGTGCCAGCAGCTCCGGCGGACGTAATGGCTACACCTTC. Its translation: CASSSGGRNGYTF.

This rearrangement joins TRBV14 to TRBJ2-3; TRBD1 might be the D (5 bases). The germline V gene encodes CDR1 SGHDN and CDR2 FVKESK. CDR3 length equals 13 residues. The V end lost 4 bases, the J end lost 5 bases, and 10 bases lay between the germline ends. The CDR3 spells CASSPFQGDTQYF. In DNA form, the CDR3 reads TGTGCCAGCAGCCCTTTCCAGGGAGATACGCAGTATTTT.

This clone was seen a handful of times. The rearrangement joins TRBV9 to TRBJ1-2, with D uncertain. The germline V and J ends were trimmed by 0 bases and 4 bases, with 10 bases remaining between them. CDR1 is SGDLS, CDR2 YYNGEE, per germline. This CDR3 has 14 amino acids. The CDR3, as DNA: TGTGCCAGCAGCGTAGCTAACAGACCCTATGGCTACACCTTC. Amino acids: CASSVANRPYGYTF.

The genes are TRBV11-3 and TRBJ2-5; weak D call: TRBD2 (5 bases). Trimming took 5 bases from V and 5 from J, leaving 18 bases between them. The germline CDR1 and CDR2 sequences are SGHNT and YENEEA. This CDR3 is built from 15 residues. The CDR3 DNA sequence: TGTGCCAGCAGCACCCGATCCGGGAACCGTGAGACCCAGTACTTC. Protein sequence: CASSTRSGNRETQYF.

The genes are TRBV30 and TRBJ1-4; the D gene is possibly TRBD1 (5 bases). Trimming removed 0 bases from V and 7 bases from J, with 6 bases in between. CDR3 length equals 12 residues. Germline values: CDR1 GTSNPN, CDR2 SVGIG (reference sequence). The CDR3 sequence: CAWSVQGEKLFF. CDR3 in DNA: TGTGCCTGGAGTGTTCAGGGTGAAAAACTGTTTTTT.

This CDR3 reads CASRFGYTQYF. CDR3 nucleotide sequence: TGTGCCAGCAGGTTTGGCTATACGCAGTATTTT. The V call is TRBV6-6, the J call TRBJ2-3, with D hard to call. Germline V lookup: CDR1 MNHNY, CDR2 SVGAGI (reference sequence). The CDR3 spans 11 residues. V gave up 6 bases and J gave up 7 bases, with 8 bases separating them.

The chain has TRBV28 and TRBJ1-2; 12 nucleotides match TRBD1. J was trimmed by 11 bases and V by 1 base; bases with no gene match: 14. This CDR3 is 17 amino acids long. Germline V lookup: CDR1 MDHEN, CDR2 SYDVKM. Here the CDR3 DNA reads TGTGCCAGCAGTTTATTCGGGACAGGGGGCTTCTTGAGTAGGTACACCTTC. Translation gives CASSLFGTGGFLSRYTF.

In its sample, this clone was seen once. The V call is TRBV5-1, the J call TRBJ2-7; D is unclear. The germline V gene encodes CDR1 SGHRS and CDR2 YFSETQ. The CDR3 is made up of 14 amino acids. The V end was cut by 0 bases, the J end by 4 bases, with 11 bases between. CDR3 nucleotide sequence: TGCGCCAGCAGCTTGGAGGCGGTCTCATACGAGCAGTACTTC. It translates to CASSLEAVSYEQYF. Based on the CDR3 plus reference TRBV5-1 and TRBJ2-7, the full variable domain is KAGVTQTPRYLIKTRGQQVTLSCSPISGHRSVSWYQQTPGQGLQFLFEYFSETQRNKGNFPGRFSGRQFSNSRSEMNVSTLELGDSALYLCASSLEAVSYEQYFGPGTRLTVT.

V usage is TRBV19 and J usage is TRBJ2-4; no clear D gene. The CDR3 runs to 16 residues. Germline V gene sequence: CDR1 LNHDA, CDR2 SQIVND (reference sequence). V was pared by 1 base and J by 2 bases, with 12 bases between. The CDR3 loop is CASSIVKAAPKNIQYF. DNA of the CDR3: TGTGCCAGTAGTATAGTAAAGGCGGCCCCCAAAAACATTCAGTACTTC. Supplemented by reference TRBV19 and TRBJ2-4, the full variable domain reads DGGITQSPKYLFRKEGQNVTLSCEQNLNHDAMYWYRQDPGQGLRLIYYSQIVNDFQKGDIAEGYSVSREKKESFPLTVTSAQKNPTAFYLCASSIVKAAPKNIQYFGAGTRLSVL.

The chain carries TRBV7-6 and TRBJ1-4; the D is unclear. The V gene's germline CDR1 is SGHVS and CDR2 FNYEAQ. The germline V and J ends were trimmed by 0 bases and 7 bases, with 9 bases remaining between them. The CDR3 is made up of 14 amino acids. The CDR3 DNA sequence: TGTGCCAGCAGCTTAGCGGCAGGCCCTGAAAAACTGTTTTTT. Protein: CASSLAAGPEKLFF.

This clone was observed a single time. V and J are TRBV19 and TRBJ2-1; 9 nucleotides line up with TRBD1. Germline assignment: CDR1 LNHDA and CDR2 SQIVND (reference sequence). The junction had 9 bases not matched to a gene; V was cut back by 7 bases and J by 8 bases. This CDR3 region has 14 residues. The CDR3 DNA reads as TGTGCCAGTAAGGCACGGGACAGGGCCTATGAGCAGTTCTTC. Residues: CASKARDRAYEQFF.

This rearrangement joins TRBV6-1 to TRBJ1-1, with unresolved D. V dropped 5 bases and J dropped 1 base, with 14 bases sitting between them. The CDR3 is made up of 15 amino acids. Germline CDR1 is MNHNS and CDR2 is SASEGT. The CDR3 DNA follows: TGTGCCAGCAGTCCTTCGGGCCCCAGGAACACTGAAGCTTTCTTT. It translates to CASSPSGPRNTEAFF.

The gene calls are TRBV5-8 and TRBJ1-2; TRBD1 is a possible D gene (6 bases). Germline-derived CDR1 and CDR2 are SGHTS and YDEGEE. Trimming left V 2 bases short and J 4 bases short, with 12 bases between. The CDR3 runs to 14 residues. CDR3 sequence: CASSFGQTAYGYTF. For the CDR3, the DNA is TGTGCCAGCAGCTTCGGACAGACCGCCTATGGCTACACCTTC. Supplemented by reference TRBV5-8 and TRBJ1-2, the full variable domain reads EAGVTQSPTHLIKTRGQQATLRCSPISGHTSVYWYQQALGLGLQFLLWYDEGEERNRGNFPPRFSGRQFPNYSSELNVNALELEDSALYLCASSFGQTAYGYTFGSGTRLTVV.

The rearrangement uses TRBV5-1 and TRBJ1-4; TRBD1 aligns across 7 bases. J lost 2 bases, V lost 3 bases, and 4 bases had no gene match. Germline-derived CDR1 and CDR2 are SGHRS and YFSETQ. The CDR3 spans 15 residues. CDR3 loop: CASSSTGPTNEKLFF. CDR3 DNA sequence: TGCGCCAGCAGCTCGACAGGGCCTACTAATGAAAAACTGTTTTTT.

About this clone itself: One end of the junction varies from germline; a read error may be responsible. The rearrangement links TRBV7-2 to TRBJ1-5; D uncertain. Germline CDR1 is SGHTA and CDR2 is FQGNSA. This CDR3 is built from 14 residues. CDR3 bases: TGTGCCAGCAGCTTAATTGGGCCCAATCGGCCCCAGCATTTT. It encodes CASSLIGPNRPQHF.